These T cell receptor beta chains were read from a single sample in a study of blood T cell repertoires in COVID-19. TCRdb keeps only in-frame clones here, not all; method: immunoSEQ multiplex PCR. Here the sample spans roughly 27,000 clones, 80% to 90% being singletons. Sequenced material: peripheral blood. These receptors were collected from a man in his 60s with acute or convalescent COVID-19. Both conserved end residues are part of each CDR3. Fields, in order: V gene, CDR3 length, J gene, clone size, D gene, CDR3 DNA, CDR3 protein. A D gene is named only where the DNA matches it firmly. Size tells how often a clone was seen (once, few, many) or the class of an expanded clone, and some rows leave it out.

>TRBV6-5|14|TRBJ1-2|NA|TRBD1
TGTGCCAGCAGTTACGACAGGGCTAACTATGGCTACACCTTC
CASSYDRANYGYTF
>TRBV13|22|TRBJ2-1|NA|TRBD2
TGTGCCAGCAGCCCCCGGACAGGGGGAAAGGGACTAGCGGGGCATTCCTACAATGAGCAGTTCTTC
CASSPRTGGKGLAGHSYNEQFF
>TRBV19|13|TRBJ1-2|NA|TRBD1
TGTGCCAGTAGTATTCGACAGGGATATGGCTACACCTTC
CASSIRQGYGYTF
>TRBV3-1/TRBV3-2|15|TRBJ2-7|NA|TRBD1
TGTGCCAGCAGCCGACAGGGGATGGGATCCTACGAGCAGTACTTC
CASSRQGMGSYEQYF
>TRBV5-1|15|TRBJ2-2|NA|TRBD2
TGCGCCAGCAGTTTGTCAGCGGGAGTGGACGGGGAGCTGTTTTTT
CASSLSAGVDGELFF
>TRBV27|18|TRBJ2-6|NA|NA
TGTGCCAGCAGCGAATTGAATCCGGGATACTCTGGGGCCAACGTCCTGACTTTC
CASSELNPGYSGANVLTF
>TRBV21-1|16|TRBJ1-4|NA|NA
TGTGCCAGCAGCAAGAGGGATGCCTCAACTAATGAAAAACTGTTTTTT
CASSKRDASTNEKLFF
>TRBV10-3|14|TRBJ2-7|NA|NA
TGTGCCATCAGTGTCCAGGGGTGGACCTACGAGCAGTACTTC
CAISVQGWTYEQYF
>TRBV19|14|TRBJ1-1|once|TRBD1
TGTGCCAGTAAAGTTGGACAGGGGGACACTGAAGCTTTCTTT
CASKVGQGDTEAFF
>TRBV5-6|15|TRBJ2-1|NA|NA
TGTGCCAGCAGCCCAGTAACGGACAGAATAAATGAGCAGTTCTTC
CASSPVTDRINEQFF
>TRBV6-5|15|TRBJ1-4|NA|NA
TGTGCCAGCAGACTATCAGGGATCGCTAATGAAAAACTGTTTTTT
CASRLSGIANEKLFF
>TRBV5-6|15|TRBJ2-2|NA|TRBD1
TGTGCCAGCAGCCGTGGGGACAGGGTCACCGGGGAGCTGTTTTTT
CASSRGDRVTGELFF
>TRBV15|17|TRBJ2-5|once|TRBD1
TGTGCCACCAGCACCGGGACAGGGTCCGGTTACCAAGAGACCCAGTACTTC
CATSTGTGSGYQETQYF
>TRBV9|16|TRBJ2-3|NA|TRBD2
TGTGCCAGCAGCGCCCGGGGGGTCACTAGCACAGATACGCAGTATTTT
CASSARGVTSTDTQYF
>TRBV12-3/TRBV12-4|13|TRBJ1-6|few|TRBD1
TGTGCCAGTAGTAGGGGGCATAATTCACCCCTCCACTTT
CASSRGHNSPLHF
>TRBV28|18|TRBJ1-6|few|NA
TGTGCCAGCAGTTCGAATTTAGAGGCCAGCTCCTATAATTCACCCCTCCACTTT
CASSSNLEASSYNSPLHF
>TRBV6-5|13|TRBJ1-3|NA|NA
TGTGCCAGCAGTCTCCTAAATGGAAACACCATATATTTT
CASSLLNGNTIYF
>TRBV7-9|16|TRBJ1-1|NA|TRBD1
TGTGCCAGCAGCTCAGGACAGGGGCGATATAACACTGAAGCTTTCTTT
CASSSGQGRYNTEAFF
>TRBV7-9|14|TRBJ1-2|NA|TRBD1
TGTGCCAGCAGCCATGGGACAGGGGGCTCTGGCTACACCTTC
CASSHGTGGSGYTF
>TRBV7-2|14|TRBJ1-1|NA|NA
TGTGCCAGCAGCCCACCACAGGGCTTTAGTGAAGCTTTCTTT
CASSPPQGFSEAFF
>TRBV9|16|TRBJ2-1|NA|TRBD2
TGTGCCAGCAGCGTAGGTCCACTAGCGGGAACGGCTGAGCAGTTCTTC
CASSVGPLAGTAEQFF
>TRBV7-2|18|TRBJ2-7|once|NA
TGTGCCAGCAGCTTATGGGGTAGGAAGGTAGAGGGCTCCTACGAGCAGTACTTC
CASSLWGRKVEGSYEQYF
>TRBV27|17|TRBJ1-2|once|TRBD1
TGTGCCAGCAGTCCCAAGGGGGGGACAGGGGGATTAAACGGCTACACCTTC
CASSPKGGTGGLNGYTF
>TRBV5-5|16|TRBJ2-3|few|TRBD1
TGTGCCAGCAGCTTGGGGGGGACAGGGGCCACAGATACGCAGTATTTT
CASSLGGTGATDTQYF
>TRBV29-1|11|TRBJ1-1|NA|NA
TGCAGCGTCTCCATAGCCTATGAAGCTTTCTTT
CSVSIAYEAFF
>TRBV27|16|TRBJ2-3|NA|NA
TGTGCCAGCAGCCCCCGGGGCTCGGGGGTCACAGATACGCAGTATTTT
CASSPRGSGVTDTQYF
>TRBV7-9|12|TRBJ1-2|NA|NA
TGTGCCAGCAGCCTCCGGGACTTGGTCTACACCTTC
CASSLRDLVYTF
>TRBV6-4|17|TRBJ2-2|NA|TRBD1
TGTGCCAGCAGTGAGTCGACAGGGGTTGGGAACACCGGGGAGCTGTTTTTT
CASSESTGVGNTGELFF
>TRBV20-1|14|TRBJ1-2|NA|NA
TGCAGTGCTAGTTTACGGGAGTTCAACTATGGCTACACCTTC
CSASLREFNYGYTF
>TRBV7-2|14|TRBJ2-1|once|TRBD2
TGTGCCAGCAGCTTAGCCGGGGGGGTAAATGAGCAGTTCTTC
CASSLAGGVNEQFF
>TRBV10-3|14|TRBJ1-1|NA|TRBD1
TGTGCCATCAGCACAGGGGACGGGAACACTGAAGCTTTCTTT
CAISTGDGNTEAFF
>TRBV6-5|15|TRBJ2-3|NA|TRBD2
TGTGCCAGCAGTCGAGCGGGGGGCCCGGCGGATACGCAGTATTTT
CASSRAGGPADTQYF
>TRBV9|14|TRBJ2-5|NA|NA
TGTGCCAGCAGCCCCGCCGGACACCTAGAGACCCAGTACTTC
CASSPAGHLETQYF
>TRBV27|13|TRBJ1-1|NA|NA
TGTGCCAGCAGTGCCGGAGGTAGAACTGAAGCTTTCTTT
CASSAGGRTEAFF
>TRBV5-6|17|TRBJ1-2|NA|NA
TGTGCCAGCAGCTTGGGGCCGGGAATACTACAAAACTATGGCTACACCTTC
CASSLGPGILQNYGYTF
>TRBV6-1|15|TRBJ1-1|NA|NA
TGTGCCAGCAGTGAACCCCCAGGGCTCGGCACTGAAGCTTTCTTT
CASSEPPGLGTEAFF
>TRBV28|15|TRBJ1-3|NA|NA
TGTGCCAGCAGTTTAGGACTGACCGCCGGAAACACCATATATTTT
CASSLGLTAGNTIYF
>TRBV11-2|18|TRBJ2-7|NA|NA
TGTGCCAGCAGCTTAGGGGTGGGTACACGGCAGGGTTCCTACGAGCAGTACTTC
CASSLGVGTRQGSYEQYF
>TRBV28|15|TRBJ2-1|NA|TRBD2
TGTGCCAGCAGTTCCGGGACTAGTTTGTACAATGAGCAGTTCTTC
CASSSGTSLYNEQFF
>TRBV28|13|TRBJ1-4|NA|NA
TGTGCCAGCAGATCAGGGGCTAATGAAAAACTGTTTTTT
CASRSGANEKLFF
>TRBV30|13|TRBJ2-7|NA|TRBD1
TGTGCCTGGAGTTCCTCACAGGGGTACGAGCAGTACTTC
CAWSSSQGYEQYF
>TRBV5-1|13|TRBJ1-2|NA|NA
TGCGCCAGCAGCTTGGACAGGGTCTCTGGCTACACCTTC
CASSLDRVSGYTF
>TRBV19|14|TRBJ1-1|NA|NA
TGTGCCAGTAGCTTACAGGACACGAACACTGAAGCTTTCTTT
CASSLQDTNTEAFF
>TRBV5-8|14|TRBJ2-3|NA|NA
TGTGCCAGCAGCTTGGACCAGGCGACAGATACGCAGTATTTT
CASSLDQATDTQYF
>TRBV7-9|12|TRBJ1-2|NA|TRBD1
TGTGCCTGGGGGGACAGGGGTTATGGCTACACCTTC
CAWGDRGYGYTF
>TRBV28|12|TRBJ1-3|NA|NA
TGTGCCGCCCTCAGTCCCGGAAACACCATATATTTT
CAALSPGNTIYF
>TRBV2|14|TRBJ2-5|NA|NA
TGTGCCAGCAGTGTCGGGACTCCCGGAGAGACCCAGTACTTC
CASSVGTPGETQYF
>TRBV2|14|TRBJ1-2|NA|TRBD1
TGTGCCAGCAGTAGACAGGGCTTACCCGATGGCTACACCTTC
CASSRQGLPDGYTF
>TRBV5-4|12|TRBJ2-7|NA|NA
TGTGCCAGCAGCCGCGACTCCTACGAGCAGTACTTC
CASSRDSYEQYF
>TRBV29-1|16|TRBJ2-6|NA|TRBD1
TGCAGCGCCGCCGGGACAGCTAACTCTGGGGCCAACGTCCTGACTTTC
CSAAGTANSGANVLTF
>TRBV3-1/TRBV3-2|16|TRBJ2-3|NA|NA
TGTGCCAGCAGCCCGACCGGGGTGAGGCCATTGGATACGCAGTATTTT
CASSPTGVRPLDTQYF
>TRBV6-2/TRBV6-3|15|TRBJ2-3|large|TRBD1
TGTGCCAGCAGTTACCGGGACAGGAGCACAGATACGCAGTATTTT
CASSYRDRSTDTQYF
>TRBV30|15|TRBJ2-6|NA|TRBD1
TGTGCCTGGCATCTGGGACAGCTAAATGCCAACGTCCTGACTTTC
CAWHLGQLNANVLTF
>TRBV28|12|TRBJ1-1|NA|NA
TGTGCCAGCAGTTTACGGAACACTGAAGCTTTCTTT
CASSLRNTEAFF
>TRBV5-1|16|TRBJ2-7|NA|TRBD1
TGCGCCAGCAGCCCATCCGGGACAGGGCTCATCTACGAGCAGTACTTC
CASSPSGTGLIYEQYF
>TRBV7-9|15|TRBJ2-1|NA|TRBD2
TGTGCCAGCAGCTCCAGCGGGGCCTCCTACAATGAGCAGTTCTTC
CASSSSGASYNEQFF
>TRBV19|15|TRBJ2-1|NA|NA
TGTGCCAGTAGTACAGACTCGGGAACCTACAATGAGCAGTTCTTC
CASSTDSGTYNEQFF
>TRBV10-3|16|TRBJ1-5|NA|TRBD1
TGTGCCACCTCGGGGCAGGGGGCGTATAGCAATCAGCCCCAGCATTTT
CATSGQGAYSNQPQHF